This T cell receptor (beta chain) was observed in a study of graft-versus-host responses after intestinal transplantation. About the study: Tacrolimus and steroids were given for three to four years to all recipients after anti-thymocyte globulin induction. Regarding the study as a whole: Where graft-donor T cell macrochimerism was present, patients had high graft-versus-host to host-versus-graft clonal ratios in allografts. Among circulating GvH clones, peak levels were associated with early post-transplant declines in HvG clones. Some GvH clones appeared in ileal mucosa or blood before recipient bone marrow.

Regarding this clone: The antigen is undetermined.

The method was immunoSEQ multiplex PCR; TCRdb's version includes in-frame clones alone and lacks a portion of them. The table shows tens of thousands of clones, with 90% to 95% occurring only once. This specimen was PBMCs, taken 16 days after intestinal transplant. The receptor was derived from a human patient who received an intestinal transplant, so some T cells may come from the graft donor.

CDR3 loop: CASSPTPRDRGYGYTF. In nucleotides, the CDR3 is TGTGCCAGCAGCCCTACTCCGCGAGACAGGGGATATGGCTACACCTTC. The chain combines TRBV9 with TRBJ1-2; 8 bases align to TRBD1. After removal of 4 bases from V and 5 bases from J, the junction contained 13 bases not matched to a gene. CDR3 length: 16 residues. CDR1 SGDLS and CDR2 YYNGEE come from the germline V gene.